A selection of T cell receptor beta chains follows, all from one sample in a study of CD8+ T cells in alopecia areata. Sequenced by immunoSEQ multiplex PCR; TCRdb stores in-frame clones only, minus some. The sample carries over 150,000 clones, roughly 60% recorded once. Sequencing used CD4+ T cells sorted from blood, obtained at week 24, from a patient treated with tofacitinib. These receptor sequences come from a human donor with alopecia areata. Each CDR3 is given with its conserved first and last residue. Fields, in order: clone size, J gene, V gene, D gene, CDR3 DNA, CDR3 protein. The D gene is left open where the match is weak. Not all rows give a size; the values are once, few, many and, for expanded clones, a class.

>-|TRBJ2-5|TRBV11-2|TRBD2
TGTGCCAGCAGCCTTCGGACTAGCAGGGAGACCCAGTACTTC
CASSLRTSRETQYF
>few|TRBJ2-1|TRBV5-1|TRBD1
TGCGCCAGCAGCTTGGCCTCTGGGACAGGGGGGTCCAGTGAGCAGTTCTTC
CASSLASGTGGSSEQFF
>-|TRBJ2-3|TRBV7-3|-
TGTGCCAGCAGCCCAAATACTGGGGATACGCAGTATTTT
CASSPNTGDTQYF
>-|TRBJ2-7|TRBV30|-
TGTGCCTGGAGTGTTGGCGGGGTCTCCTACGAGCAGTACTTC
CAWSVGGVSYEQYF
>-|TRBJ2-1|TRBV19|-
TGTGCCAGTAGTACTGAGGACCTACCCTACAATGAGCAGTTCTTC
CASSTEDLPYNEQFF
>once|TRBJ2-7|TRBV5-1|TRBD2
TGCGCCAGCAGCATAGCTAGCGGATCAGCCTACGAGCAGTACTTC
CASSIASGSAYEQYF
>-|TRBJ1-1|TRBV9|-
TGTGCCAGCAGTCATGGGGGGATGAACACTGAAGCTTTCTTT
CASSHGGMNTEAFF
>few|TRBJ2-3|TRBV7-2|-
TGTGCCAGCACACCCCCAGATACGCAGTATTTT
CASTPPDTQYF
>-|TRBJ1-6|TRBV2|TRBD1
TGTGCCAGCAAACGTGTGGGACAGACCAATTCACCCCTCCACTTT
CASKRVGQTNSPLHF
>-|TRBJ2-5|TRBV6-5|TRBD2
TGTGCCAGCAGTAGGGAGCGGGGGGCCCTTCGGTACTTC
CASSRERGALRYF
>-|TRBJ2-7|TRBV6-5|-
TGTGCCAGCAGTGAGGGAGGCCAGGCCTACGAGCAGTACTTC
CASSEGGQAYEQYF
>few|TRBJ1-2|TRBV10-3|-
TGTGCCTGCCTGGGCAGCACGGGAGGCTACACCTTC
CACLGSTGGYTF
>-|TRBJ2-2|TRBV2|TRBD1
TGTGCCAGCGTTTGGGGACAGGGGAACACCGGGGAGCTGTTTTTT
CASVWGQGNTGELFF
>-|TRBJ2-7|TRBV27|-
TGTGCCAGCAGTTTCACAGGGTACTACGAGCAGTACTTC
CASSFTGYYEQYF
>few|TRBJ2-1|TRBV11-2|TRBD2
TGTGCCAGCAGCTCCCGGGCGGGGGTGTGGGGTGAGCAGTTCTTC
CASSSRAGVWGEQFF
>once|TRBJ2-2|TRBV30|-
TGTGCCGGGGGATTTACCGGGGAGCTGTTTTTT
CAGGFTGELFF
>-|TRBJ2-5|TRBV9|TRBD2
TGTGCCAGCAGCGTAGCCGGACTAGTAGGAGAGACCCAGTACTTC
CASSVAGLVGETQYF
>-|TRBJ1-1|TRBV6-5|TRBD1
TGTGCCAGCAGTACCTCGACAGGGCGGACTGAAGCTTTCTTT
CASSTSTGRTEAFF
>few|TRBJ2-2|TRBV7-2|TRBD2
TGTGCCAGCAGCTTATCCCAGCGGGGGGGCACCGGGGAGCTGTTTTTT
CASSLSQRGGTGELFF
>once|TRBJ1-2|TRBV29-1|-
TGCAGCGGGTCCACTAACTATGGCTACACCTTC
CSGSTNYGYTF
>-|TRBJ2-7|TRBV30|-
TGTGCCTGGAAATTGGCAGGGGGGACCTACGAGCAGTACTTC
CAWKLAGGTYEQYF
>-|TRBJ2-4|TRBV23-1|-
TGCGCCAGCAGCTCCGGACAGAGAGCCAAAAACATTCAGTACTTC
CASSSGQRAKNIQYF
>few|TRBJ1-2|TRBV29-1|-
TGCAGCGTTGATCTTCCCCGGAACTATGGCTACACCTTC
CSVDLPRNYGYTF